The rows below give T cell receptor beta chains drawn from one sample of a study of regulatory T cells in long-lasting Graves disease. TCRdb redid the calling of the multiplex PCR reads with MiXCR, one entry per CDR3 protein. The repertoire has about 610,000 distinct CDR3 sequences, 15% to 20% of them found once; the top ten carry about 12%. This same sample was also part of a study on T cells in Graves' hyperthyroidism and ophthalmopathy.

The material sequenced was peripheral blood mononuclear cells (PBMCs), taken at new diagnosis, from a patient treated with antithyroid drugs. The receptors here all came from a man between 18 and 35 years old with Graves disease. Each CDR3 is given with its conserved first and last residue. Not all rows give a size; the values are once, few, many and, for expanded clones, a class.

abundance	v_gene	j_gene	CDR3aa
many	TRBV28	TRBJ2-7	CASKIGTVNYEQYF
-	TRBV10-3	TRBJ1-1	CAISESREDNTEAFF
few	TRBV4-2	TRBJ2-3	CASSQEVAGGGETDTQYF
-	TRBV6-1	TRBJ2-7	CASSEARLTGLSYEQYF
many	TRBV11-2	TRBJ2-7	CASSSVTQGHEQYF
many	TRBV20-1	TRBJ1-1	CSATRDGFNTEAFF
many	TRBV7-9	TRBJ2-7	CASSLGAGADEQYF
few	TRBV2	TRBJ1-2	CASSEGRQPYYGYTF
many	TRBV27	TRBJ2-5	CASSPVGAGDRETQYF
few	TRBV5-5	TRBJ1-1	CASSLGTINTEAFF
few	TRBV20-1	TRBJ1-2	CSASVGGDYGYTF
many	TRBV30	TRBJ2-1	CAWSEAEHSYNEQFF
few	TRBV6-5	TRBJ2-7	CASSFGLAAYEQYF
-	TRBV7-9	TRBJ2-7	CASSTRGPGIPTYEQYF
-	TRBV2	TRBJ1-6	CASSGWASSCNSPLHF
many	TRBV28	TRBJ2-3	CASSGGGADTQYF
many	TRBV2	TRBJ2-7	CASYPILRAGYEQYF
many	TRBV7-2	TRBJ2-7	CASSRTGTLSYEQYF
-	TRBV12-3/TRBV12-4	TRBJ2-1	CASSLGSPVRFF
-	TRBV6-2/TRBV6-3	TRBJ2-7	CASSDPQGANDEQYF
few	TRBV29-1	TRBJ2-7	CSVAQNSYEQYF
-	TRBV15	TRBJ2-1	CATSVGLAAYNEQFF